The entry below gives a single T cell receptor beta chain sequence along with its context. Clones were sequenced by immunoSEQ multiplex PCR, and TCRdb holds only the in-frame ones, with some missing. Of under 35,000 clones listed, around 93% are singletons. In germline, CDR1 is MNHNS, CDR2 SASEGT. V lost 5 bases to trimming and J lost 0 bases; unmatched junction nucleotides: 3. The CDR3 contains 15 residues. The entry originates in a study of circulating and synovial CD4+ cells in juvenile arthritis. Input material: CD4+ T cells from blood. The rearrangement uses TRBV6-1 and TRBJ2-2; 7 positions agree with TRBD2. This receptor was obtained from a human donor with juvenile idiopathic arthritis. The CDR3 protein is CASSWEGPNTGELFF. The DNA for the CDR3 is TGTGCCAGCAGTTGGGAGGGCCCGAACACCGGGGAGCTGTTTTTT.